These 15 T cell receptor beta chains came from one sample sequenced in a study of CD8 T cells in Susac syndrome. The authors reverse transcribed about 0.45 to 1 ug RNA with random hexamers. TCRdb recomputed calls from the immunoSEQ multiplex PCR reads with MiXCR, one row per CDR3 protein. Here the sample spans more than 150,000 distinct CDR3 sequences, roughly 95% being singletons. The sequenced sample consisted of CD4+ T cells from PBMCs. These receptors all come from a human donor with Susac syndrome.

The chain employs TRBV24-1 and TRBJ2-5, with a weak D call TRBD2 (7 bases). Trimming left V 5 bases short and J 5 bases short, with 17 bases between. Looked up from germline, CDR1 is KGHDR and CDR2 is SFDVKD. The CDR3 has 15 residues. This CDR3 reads CATSVGGATGETQYF. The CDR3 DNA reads TGTGCCACCAGTGTAGGGGGGGCGACCGGGGAGACCCAGTACTTC.

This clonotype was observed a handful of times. The CDR3 reads CASSSGQGALGANVLTF. As DNA, the CDR3 is TGCGCCAGCAGCTCCGGACAGGGGGCGCTTGGGGCCAACGTCCTGACTTTC. This sequence joins TRBV5-1 and TRBJ2-6; 11 bases match TRBD1. Germline V gene sequence: CDR1 SGHRS, CDR2 YFSETQ. This CDR3 has 17 residues. The ends lost 3 bases at V and 3 bases at J; junction bases unmatched: 5.

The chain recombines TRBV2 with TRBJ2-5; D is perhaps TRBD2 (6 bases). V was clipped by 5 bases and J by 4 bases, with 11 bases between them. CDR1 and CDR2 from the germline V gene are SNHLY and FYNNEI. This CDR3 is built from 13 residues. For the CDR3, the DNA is TGTGCCAGCAGTTCCACAGCGGGAGAGACCCAGTACTTC. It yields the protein CASSSTAGETQYF.

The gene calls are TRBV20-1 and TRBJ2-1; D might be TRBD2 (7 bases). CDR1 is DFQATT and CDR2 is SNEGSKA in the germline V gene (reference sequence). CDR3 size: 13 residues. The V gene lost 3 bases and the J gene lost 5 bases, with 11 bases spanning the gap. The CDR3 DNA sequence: TGCAGTGCTAGCGGGGGGCCGAACAATGAGCAGTTCTTC. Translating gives CSASGGPNNEQFF.

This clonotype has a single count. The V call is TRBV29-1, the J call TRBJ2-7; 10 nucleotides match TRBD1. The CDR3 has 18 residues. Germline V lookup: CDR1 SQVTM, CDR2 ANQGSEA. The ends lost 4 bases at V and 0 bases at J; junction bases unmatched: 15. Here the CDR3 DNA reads TGCAGCGTTGTCGGGTTGACAGGGGGCGCCTTCCCCTCCTACGAGCAGTACTTC. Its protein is CSVVGLTGGAFPSYEQYF.

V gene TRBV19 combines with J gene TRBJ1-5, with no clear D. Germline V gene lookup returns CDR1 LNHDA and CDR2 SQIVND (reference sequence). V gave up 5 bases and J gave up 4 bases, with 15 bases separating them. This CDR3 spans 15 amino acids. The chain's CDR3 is CASSPQSESNQPQHF. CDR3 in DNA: TGTGCCAGTAGTCCCCAGTCGGAGTCAAATCAGCCCCAGCATTTT.

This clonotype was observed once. Here the CDR3 reads CASRSTGRGRKGSPLHF. CDR3 nucleotides: TGCGCCAGCAGATCGACAGGGAGGGGTAGGAAGGGTTCACCCCTCCACTTT. This chain uses TRBV10-1 with TRBJ1-6; 7 bases are shared with TRBD1. J was trimmed by 9 bases and V by 6 bases; bases with no gene match: 17. Germline loops: CDR1 WNHNN, CDR2 SYGVQD (reference sequence). There are 17 residues in the CDR3.

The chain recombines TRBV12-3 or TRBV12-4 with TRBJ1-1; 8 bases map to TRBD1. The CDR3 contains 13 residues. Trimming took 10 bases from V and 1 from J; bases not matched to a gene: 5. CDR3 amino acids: CATTTGENTEAFF. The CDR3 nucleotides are TGTGCCACTACGACAGGGGAGAACACTGAAGCTTTCTTT.

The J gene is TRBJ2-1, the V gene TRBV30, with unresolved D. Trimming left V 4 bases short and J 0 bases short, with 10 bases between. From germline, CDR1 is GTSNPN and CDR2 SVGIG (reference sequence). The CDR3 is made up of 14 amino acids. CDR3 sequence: CAWMRMGSYNEQFF. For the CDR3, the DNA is TGTGCCTGGATGAGGATGGGCTCCTACAATGAGCAGTTCTTC.

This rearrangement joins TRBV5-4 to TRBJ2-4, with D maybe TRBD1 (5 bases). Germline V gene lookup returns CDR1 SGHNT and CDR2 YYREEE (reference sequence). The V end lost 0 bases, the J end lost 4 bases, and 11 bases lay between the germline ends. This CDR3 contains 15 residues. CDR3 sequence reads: CASSLGGATKNIQYF. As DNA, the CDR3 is TGTGCCAGCAGCTTGGGGGGCGCGACAAAAAACATTCAGTACTTC. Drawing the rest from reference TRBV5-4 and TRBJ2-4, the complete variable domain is ETGVTQSPTHLIKTRGQQVTLRCSSQSGHNTVSWYQQALGQGPQFIFQYYREEENGRGNFPPRFSGLQFPNYSSELNVNALELDDSALYLCASSLGGATKNIQYFGAGTRLSVL.

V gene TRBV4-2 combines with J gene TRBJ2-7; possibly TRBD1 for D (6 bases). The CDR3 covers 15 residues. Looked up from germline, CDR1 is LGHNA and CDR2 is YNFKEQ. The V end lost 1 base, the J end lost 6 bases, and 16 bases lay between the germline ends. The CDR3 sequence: CASSQVEQGSREQYF. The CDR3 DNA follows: TGTGCCAGCAGCCAAGTAGAACAGGGAAGCCGCGAGCAGTACTTC.

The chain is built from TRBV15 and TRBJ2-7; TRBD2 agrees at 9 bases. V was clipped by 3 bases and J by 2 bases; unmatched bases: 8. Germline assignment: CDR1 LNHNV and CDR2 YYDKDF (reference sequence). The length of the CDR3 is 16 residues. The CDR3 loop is CATSRGEGGGAYEQYF. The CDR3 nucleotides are TGTGCCACCAGCAGGGGAGAGGGCGGGGGGGCCTACGAGCAGTACTTC.

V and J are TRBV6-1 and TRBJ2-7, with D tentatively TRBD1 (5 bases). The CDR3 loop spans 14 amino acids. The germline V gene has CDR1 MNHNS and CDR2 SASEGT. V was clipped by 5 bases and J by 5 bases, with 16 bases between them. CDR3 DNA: TGTGCCAGCAGTTTTCGCAGGGTTGGGGACGAGCAGTACGTC. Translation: CASSFRRVGDEQYV.

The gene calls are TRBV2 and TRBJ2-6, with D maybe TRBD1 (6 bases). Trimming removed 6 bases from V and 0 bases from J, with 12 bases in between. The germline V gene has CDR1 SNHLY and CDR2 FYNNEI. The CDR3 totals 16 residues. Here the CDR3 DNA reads TGTGCCAGCAGCTCGACAGGCACCTCTGGGGCCAACGTCCTGACTTTC. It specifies CASSSTGTSGANVLTF.

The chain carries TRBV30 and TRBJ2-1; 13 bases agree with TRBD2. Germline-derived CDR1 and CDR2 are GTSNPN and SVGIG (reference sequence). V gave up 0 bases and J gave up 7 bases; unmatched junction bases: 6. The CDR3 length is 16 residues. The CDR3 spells CAWSVRGLAGINEQFF. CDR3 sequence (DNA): TGTGCCTGGAGTGTACGGGGACTAGCGGGGATAAATGAGCAGTTCTTC.